A single sample gave rise to the 9 T cell receptor beta chains below, sequenced in a study of tumor and adjacent non-tumor tissue in lung cancer. A modified ARM-PCR protocol with three rounds of nested PCR amplified TCRbeta. TCRdb reanalysed the multiplex PCR reads using MiXCR and keeps one entry per CDR3 protein. The table lists 110,000 or so distinct CDR3 sequences, roughly 75% of them singletons, with more than 35% in the top ten. RNA was extracted from bulk tissue without any cell sorting. Sequenced sample: lung tumor tissue. Source of these receptors: a woman in her fifties or sixties with non-small cell lung cancer.

Comments on this clonotype: A read error may produce the germline difference seen at one junction end. The V and J genes are TRBV12-3 or TRBV12-4 and TRBJ1-2; no reliable D call. CDR3 length: 16 residues. The CDR3 DNA sequence: TGTGCCAGCAGTTTGGGCAGACAAGCAAACCTCTATGGCGACACTTTC. It encodes CASSLGRQANLYGDTF.

This chain uses TRBV28 with TRBJ2-4; TRBD1 aligns across 9 bases. The germline V gene has CDR1 MDHEN and CDR2 SYDVKM. V trimming: 2 bases; J trimming: 13 bases; junction bases outside the gene matches: 12. CDR3 length: 15 amino acids. This CDR3 is CASSLGGTGMAKQYF. In nucleotides, the CDR3 is TGTGCCAGCAGTTTAGGGGGGACAGGGATGGCGAAGCAGTACTTC.

This clonotype was seen just once. A much more abundant neighbour one base away suggests this may be a read error. The chain couples TRBV28 to TRBJ2-3; D is perhaps TRBD2 (7 bases). Germline values: CDR1 MDHEN, CDR2 SYDVKM. The CDR3 covers 15 residues. The CDR3 nucleotides read TGTGCCAGCAGTCCCTGGGGGGGGGCTGGAGATACGCATTATTTT. Amino acids: CASSPWGGAGDTHYF.

For this clonotype: This may come from a read error, since a much larger clone is one base off. The conserved phenylalanine or tryptophan normally closing the CDR3 is absent here, so this likely arose from a read error. The rearrangement joins TRBV6-6 to TRBJ2-5; D is uncertain. Trimming pared 6 bases from V and 1 base from J, leaving 3 bases between. The CDR3 runs 11 residues. Germline CDR1 and CDR2: MNHNY and SVGAGI (reference sequence). The DNA for the CDR3 is TGTGCCAGCAGCCCCCAAGAGACCCAGTACCTC. Its protein is CASSPQETQYL.

Points on this clonotype: At one end the junction does not follow the germline gene, possibly because of a read error. V usage is TRBV11-2 and J usage is TRBJ2-3; D uncertain. This CDR3 is built from 15 residues. The V gene's germline CDR1 is SGHAT and CDR2 FQNNGV. This chain's CDR3 is CASSLDGPPLDTQFF. In nucleotides, the CDR3 is TGTGCCAGCAGCTTAGACGGACCGCCGCTGGATACACAGTTTTTT.

Remarks on this clonotype: This clone may be a read error of a much larger clone one base away. The chain is built from TRBV20-1 and TRBJ1-4; perhaps TRBD1 as D (5 bases). V was trimmed by 4 bases and J by 8 bases, leaving 20 bases between them. CDR1 and CDR2 from the germline V gene are DFQATT and SNEGSKA (reference sequence). The CDR3 length is 15 residues. In nucleotides, the CDR3 is TGCAGTGCTACAAGATATACAGGAGAAGTGGAAAAACTGTTTTTT. It specifies CSATRYTGEVEKLFF.

With regard to this clonotype: Likely a read error: the CDR3 ends without its conserved phenylalanine or tryptophan. The rearrangement joins TRBV20-1 to TRBJ2-3, with 10 bases fitting TRBD2. Looked up from germline, CDR1 is DFQATT and CDR2 is SNEGSKA (reference sequence). The junction had 12 bases not matched to a gene; V was cut back by 4 bases and J by 5 bases. The CDR3 length is 16 residues. CDR3 sequence: CSATLVLAGIEDTQYS. The DNA for the CDR3 is TGCAGTGCTACCCTCGTACTAGCGGGAATCGAAGATACGCAGTATTCT.

About this clonotype: One end of the junction does not line up with germline, which may come from a read error. The V call is TRBV20-1, the J call TRBJ2-2; D possibly corresponds to TRBD2 (7 bases). The CDR3 length is 15 residues. Germline assignment: CDR1 DFQATT and CDR2 SNEGSKA (reference sequence). The CDR3 DNA is TGCAATGCTAGGGGGGGGCGGACAGACACCGGGGAGCTGTTTTTT. Residues: CNARGGRTDTGELFF.

Notes on this clonotype: A junction boundary mismatches the germline segment, possibly from a read error. CDR3 protein: CANSRDRGLTGELFF. In DNA, the CDR3 is TGTGCCAACAGCCGGGACAGGGGGCTCACCGGGGAGCTGTTTTTT. V gene TRBV11-2 combines with J gene TRBJ2-2; TRBD1 matches 12 bases. CDR1 is SGHAT and CDR2 is FQNNGV in the germline V gene. The CDR3 spans 15 residues.